The source of this T cell receptor beta chain is a study of vaccination and CD4 T cells after COVID-19. Trimming stripped 3 bases from V and 1 base from J, with 20 bases between. CDR1 and CDR2 from the germline V gene are DFQATT and SNEGSKA (reference sequence). The CDR3 runs to 17 residues. A few counts support this clonotype. TCRdb recomputed calls from the PCR reads with MiXCR, one row per CDR3 protein. The top ten hold 0.95% to 1.3% of the sample, which has just over 20,000 distinct CDR3 sequences, about three fifths seen once. The TCR was taken from a human donor who had recovered from COVID-19. The chain uses TRBV20-1 and TRBJ2-3; a weak D match, TRBD2 (5 bases). This specimen consisted of CD4+ T cells from blood, obtained before SARS-CoV-2 vaccination. This CDR3 reads CSASHQSGNIRTDTQYF. In nucleotides, the CDR3 is TGCAGTGCTAGTCACCAATCCGGGAACATTCGCACAGATACGCAGTATTTT.